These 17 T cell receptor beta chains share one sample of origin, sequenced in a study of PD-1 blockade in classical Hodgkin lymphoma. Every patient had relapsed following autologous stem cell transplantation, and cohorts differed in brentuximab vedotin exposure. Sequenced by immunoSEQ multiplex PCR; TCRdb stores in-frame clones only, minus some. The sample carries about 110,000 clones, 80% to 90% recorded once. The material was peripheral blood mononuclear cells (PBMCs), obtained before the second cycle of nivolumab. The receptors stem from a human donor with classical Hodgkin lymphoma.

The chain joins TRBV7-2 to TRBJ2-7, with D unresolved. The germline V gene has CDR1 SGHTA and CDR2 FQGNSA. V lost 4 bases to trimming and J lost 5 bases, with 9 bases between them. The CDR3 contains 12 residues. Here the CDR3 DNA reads TGTGCCAGCAGCTCCACTCGAGACGAGCAGTACTTC. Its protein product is CASSSTRDEQYF.

In DNA, the CDR3 is TGTGCCAGTAGTATGGGGACAAGGGGGAATCAGCCCCAGCATTTT. Translated, it gives CASSMGTRGNQPQHF. This chain joins TRBV19 and TRBJ1-5; perhaps TRBD1 as D (6 bases). CDR1 and CDR2 from the germline V gene are LNHDA and SQIVND (reference sequence). Trimming stripped 3 bases from V and 4 bases from J, with 13 bases between. The CDR3 loop spans 15 amino acids.

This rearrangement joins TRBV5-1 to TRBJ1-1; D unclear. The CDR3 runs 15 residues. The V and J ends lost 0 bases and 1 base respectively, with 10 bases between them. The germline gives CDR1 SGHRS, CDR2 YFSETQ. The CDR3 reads CASSLGASSNTEAFF. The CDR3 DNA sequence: TGCGCCAGCAGCTTGGGGGCCAGTTCGAACACTGAAGCTTTCTTT.

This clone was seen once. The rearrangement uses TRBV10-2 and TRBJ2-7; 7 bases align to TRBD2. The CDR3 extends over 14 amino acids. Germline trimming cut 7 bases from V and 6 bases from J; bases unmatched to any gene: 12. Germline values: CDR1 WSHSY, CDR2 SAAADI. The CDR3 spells CASTGRLVGGEQYF. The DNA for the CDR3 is TGCGCCAGCACCGGGAGGCTAGTGGGAGGCGAGCAGTACTTC.

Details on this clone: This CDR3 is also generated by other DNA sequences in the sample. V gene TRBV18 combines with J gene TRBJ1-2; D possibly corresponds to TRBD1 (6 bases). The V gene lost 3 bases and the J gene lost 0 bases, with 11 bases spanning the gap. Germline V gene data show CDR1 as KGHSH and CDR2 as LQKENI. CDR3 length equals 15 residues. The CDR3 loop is CASSPPTGANYGYTF. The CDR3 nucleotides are TGTGCCAGCTCACCGCCGACAGGAGCTAACTATGGCTACACCTTC.

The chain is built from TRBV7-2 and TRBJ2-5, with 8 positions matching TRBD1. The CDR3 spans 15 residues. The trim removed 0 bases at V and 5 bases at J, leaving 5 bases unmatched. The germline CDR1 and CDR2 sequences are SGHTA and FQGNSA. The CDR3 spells CASSLAGQGTETQYF. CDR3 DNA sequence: TGTGCCAGCAGCTTAGCCGGACAGGGTACGGAGACCCAGTACTTC.

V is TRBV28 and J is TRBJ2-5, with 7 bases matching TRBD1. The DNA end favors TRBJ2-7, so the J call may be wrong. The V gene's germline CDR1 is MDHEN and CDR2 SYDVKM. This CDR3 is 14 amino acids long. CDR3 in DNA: TGTGCCAGCACCTTAGACAGGGCTGCCTACGAGCAGTACTTC. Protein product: CASTLDRAAYEQYF.

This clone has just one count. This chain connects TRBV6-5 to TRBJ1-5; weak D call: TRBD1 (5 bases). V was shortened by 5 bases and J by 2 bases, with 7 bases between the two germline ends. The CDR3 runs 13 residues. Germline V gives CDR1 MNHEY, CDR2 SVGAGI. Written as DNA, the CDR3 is TGTGCCAGCAGTGTAGGGGGCAATCAGCCCCAGCATTTT. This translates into CASSVGGNQPQHF.

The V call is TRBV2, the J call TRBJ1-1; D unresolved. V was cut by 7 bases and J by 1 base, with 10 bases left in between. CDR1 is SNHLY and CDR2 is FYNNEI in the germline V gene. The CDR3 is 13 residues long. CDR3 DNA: TGTGCCAGCAAGGCAGCGGCGAACACTGAAGCTTTCTTT. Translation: CASKAAANTEAFF. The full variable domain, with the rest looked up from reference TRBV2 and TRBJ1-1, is EPEVTQTPSHQVTQMGQEVILRCVPISNHLYFYWYRQILGQKVEFLVSFYNNEISEKSEIFDDQFSVERPDGSNFTLKIRSTKLEDSAMYFCASKAAANTEAFFGQGTRLTVV.

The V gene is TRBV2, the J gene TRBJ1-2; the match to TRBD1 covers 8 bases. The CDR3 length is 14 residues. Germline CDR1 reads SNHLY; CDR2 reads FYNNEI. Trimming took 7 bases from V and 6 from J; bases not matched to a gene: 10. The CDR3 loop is CASTLRTGWDGYTF. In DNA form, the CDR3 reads TGTGCCAGCACTCTCCGGACAGGGTGGGATGGCTACACCTTC.

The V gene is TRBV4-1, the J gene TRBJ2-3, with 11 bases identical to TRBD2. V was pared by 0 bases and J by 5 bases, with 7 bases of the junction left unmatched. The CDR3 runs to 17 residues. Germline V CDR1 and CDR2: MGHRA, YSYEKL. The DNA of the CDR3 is TGCGCCAGCAGCCAAGAAAACCTAGCGGGAGGATTAGATACGCAGTATTTT. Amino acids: CASSQENLAGGLDTQYF.

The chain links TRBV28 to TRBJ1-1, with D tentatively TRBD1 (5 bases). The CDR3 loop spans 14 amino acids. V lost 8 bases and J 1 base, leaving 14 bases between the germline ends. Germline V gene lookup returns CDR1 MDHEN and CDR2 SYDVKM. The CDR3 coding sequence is TGTGCCAGCCTCCGGTGGGGGGAGAACACTGAAGCTTTCTTT. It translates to CASLRWGENTEAFF. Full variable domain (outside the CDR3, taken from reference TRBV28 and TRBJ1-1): DVKVTQSSRYLVKRTGEKVFLECVQDMDHENMFWYRQDPGLGLRLIYFSYDVKMKEKGDIPEGYSVSREKKERFSLILESASTNQTSMYLCASLRWGENTEAFFGQGTRLTVV.

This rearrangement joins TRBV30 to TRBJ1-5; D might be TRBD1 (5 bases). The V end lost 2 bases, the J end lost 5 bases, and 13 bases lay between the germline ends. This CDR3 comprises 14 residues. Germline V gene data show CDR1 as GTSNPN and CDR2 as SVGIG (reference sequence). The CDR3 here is CAWSTLGAYQPQHF. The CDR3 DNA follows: TGTGCCTGGAGTACCCTCGGGGCGTATCAGCCCCAGCATTTT.

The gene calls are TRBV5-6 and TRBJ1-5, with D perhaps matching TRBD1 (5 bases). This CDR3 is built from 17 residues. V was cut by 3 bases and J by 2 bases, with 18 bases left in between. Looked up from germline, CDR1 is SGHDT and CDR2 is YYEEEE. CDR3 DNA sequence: TGTGCCAGCAGCTCGTCGAACGGGGGATGGGGCAATCAGCCCCAGCATTTT. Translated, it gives CASSSSNGGWGNQPQHF.

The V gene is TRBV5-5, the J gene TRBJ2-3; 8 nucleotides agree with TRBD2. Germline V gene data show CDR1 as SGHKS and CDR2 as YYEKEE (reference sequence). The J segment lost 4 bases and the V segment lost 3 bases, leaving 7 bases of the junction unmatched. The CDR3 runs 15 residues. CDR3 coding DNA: TGTGCCAGCAGCTCCTTTACTAGCGGCCCAGATACGCAGTATTTT. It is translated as CASSSFTSGPDTQYF.

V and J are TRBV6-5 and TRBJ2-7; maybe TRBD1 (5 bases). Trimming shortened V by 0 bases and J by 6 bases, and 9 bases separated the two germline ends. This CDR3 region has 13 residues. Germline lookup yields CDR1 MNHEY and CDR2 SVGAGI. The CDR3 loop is CASSYSGVGEQYF. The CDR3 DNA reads TGTGCCAGCAGTTACTCAGGGGTCGGCGAGCAGTACTTC.

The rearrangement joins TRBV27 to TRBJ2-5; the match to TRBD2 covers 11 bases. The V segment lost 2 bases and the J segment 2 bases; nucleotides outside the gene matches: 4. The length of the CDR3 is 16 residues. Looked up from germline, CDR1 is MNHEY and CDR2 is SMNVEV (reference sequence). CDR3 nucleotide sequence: TGTGCCAGCAGTTTAGGGACTAGCGGACCACAAGAGACCCAGTACTTC. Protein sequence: CASSLGTSGPQETQYF.